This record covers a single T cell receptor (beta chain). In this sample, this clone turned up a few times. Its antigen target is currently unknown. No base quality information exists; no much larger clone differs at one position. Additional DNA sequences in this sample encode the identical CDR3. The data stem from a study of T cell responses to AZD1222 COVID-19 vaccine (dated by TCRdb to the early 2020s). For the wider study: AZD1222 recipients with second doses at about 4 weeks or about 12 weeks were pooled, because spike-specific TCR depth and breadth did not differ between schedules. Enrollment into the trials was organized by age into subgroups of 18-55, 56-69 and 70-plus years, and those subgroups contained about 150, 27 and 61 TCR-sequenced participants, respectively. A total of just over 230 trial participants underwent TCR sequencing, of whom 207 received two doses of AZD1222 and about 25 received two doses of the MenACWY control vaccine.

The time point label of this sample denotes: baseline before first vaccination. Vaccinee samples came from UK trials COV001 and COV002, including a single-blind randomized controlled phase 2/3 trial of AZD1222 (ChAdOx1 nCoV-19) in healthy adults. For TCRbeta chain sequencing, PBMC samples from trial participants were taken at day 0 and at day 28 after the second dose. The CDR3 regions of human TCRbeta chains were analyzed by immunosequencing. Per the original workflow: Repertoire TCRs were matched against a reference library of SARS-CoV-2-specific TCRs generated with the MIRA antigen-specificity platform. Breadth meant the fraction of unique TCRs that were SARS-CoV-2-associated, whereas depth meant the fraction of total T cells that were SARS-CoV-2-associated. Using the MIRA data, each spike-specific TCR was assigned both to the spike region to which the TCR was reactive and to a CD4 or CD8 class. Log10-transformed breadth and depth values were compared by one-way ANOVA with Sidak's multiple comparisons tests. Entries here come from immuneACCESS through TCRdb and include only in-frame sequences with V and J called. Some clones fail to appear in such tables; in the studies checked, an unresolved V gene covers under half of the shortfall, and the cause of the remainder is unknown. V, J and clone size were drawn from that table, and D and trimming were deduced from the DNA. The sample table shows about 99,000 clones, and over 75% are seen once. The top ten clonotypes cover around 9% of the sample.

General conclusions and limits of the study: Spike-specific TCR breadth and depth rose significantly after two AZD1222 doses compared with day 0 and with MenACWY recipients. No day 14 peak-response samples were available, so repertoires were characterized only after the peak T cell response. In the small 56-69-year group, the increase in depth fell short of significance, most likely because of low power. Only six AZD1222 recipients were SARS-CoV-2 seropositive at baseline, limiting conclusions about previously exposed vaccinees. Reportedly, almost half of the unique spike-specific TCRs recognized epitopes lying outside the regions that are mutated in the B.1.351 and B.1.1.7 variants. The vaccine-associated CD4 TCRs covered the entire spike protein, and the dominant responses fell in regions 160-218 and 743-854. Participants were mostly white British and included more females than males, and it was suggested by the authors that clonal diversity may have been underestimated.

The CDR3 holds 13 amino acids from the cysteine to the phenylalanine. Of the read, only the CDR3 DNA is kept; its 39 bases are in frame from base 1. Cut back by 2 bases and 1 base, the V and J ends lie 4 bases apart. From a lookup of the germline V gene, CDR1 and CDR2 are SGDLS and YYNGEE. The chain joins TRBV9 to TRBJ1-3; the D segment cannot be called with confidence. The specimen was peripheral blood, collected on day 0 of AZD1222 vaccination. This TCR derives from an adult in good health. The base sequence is TGTGCCAGCAGCGTGGGATCTGGAAACACCATATATTTT. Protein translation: CASSVGSGNTIYF.